The following is a T cell receptor beta chain sequence with its context. The antigen it recognizes is unknown. Base quality data are lacking; no much larger clone is found one base away. The CDR3 regions of human TCRbeta chains were analyzed by immunosequencing. Regarding the original processing steps: Repertoire TCRs were matched against a reference library of SARS-CoV-2-specific TCRs generated with the MIRA antigen-specificity platform. Breadth was defined as the fraction of unique TCRs that were SARS-CoV-2-associated, and depth was defined as the fraction of total T cells that were SARS-CoV-2-associated. Using the MIRA data, each spike-specific TCR was mapped to the spike region that the TCR reacts to and placed in a CD4 or CD8 class. Log10-transformed breadth and depth values were compared by one-way ANOVA with Sidak's multiple comparisons tests. As stored in TCRdb, this immuneACCESS dataset retains in-frame rearrangements with V and J assigned. A fraction of the clones does not appear; measured against another copy, unresolved V genes explain less than half of the discrepancy, and the remainder lacks a known reason. From that table come the V and J calls and clone size; the DNA was used to work out D and trimming. The sample profile shows 100,000 to 150,000 clones; roughly 90% of them were found once. The ten largest clones capture 6.3% of the sample.

This entry belongs to a study of T cell responses to AZD1222 COVID-19 vaccine (dated by TCRdb to the early 2020s). About the full investigation: Because spike-specific TCR depth and breadth did not differ between the two schedules, AZD1222 recipients who got a second dose at roughly 4 weeks were pooled with those who got a second dose at roughly 12 weeks. Enrollment into the trials was organized by age into subgroups of 18-55, 56-69 and 70-plus years, and those subgroups contained roughly 150, 30 and 60 TCR-sequenced participants, respectively. TCR sequencing was performed for 230 to 250 trial participants, of whom around 200 were given two doses of AZD1222 and approximately 26 were given two doses of MenACWY control vaccine.

Study-level results and caveats: Participants were mostly white British and included more females than males, and it was suggested by the authors that clonal diversity may have been underestimated. Spike-specific TCR breadth and depth rose significantly after two AZD1222 doses compared with day 0 and with MenACWY recipients. In the small 56-69-year group, the increase in depth fell short of significance, most likely because of low power. Conclusions about previously exposed vaccinees are limited, since just 5 to 7 AZD1222 recipients were seropositive for SARS-CoV-2 at baseline. Reportedly, almost half of the unique spike-specific TCRs recognized epitopes lying outside the regions that are mutated in the B.1.351 and B.1.1.7 variants. The vaccine-associated CD4 TCRs covered the entire spike protein, and the dominant responses fell in regions 160-218 and 743-854. Because no samples from the day 14 peak response were available, repertoires could be characterized only after the peak T cell response.

Explained via the paper, the time point label denotes: baseline before first vaccination. The vaccinee samples were drawn from two UK trials, COV001 and COV002, one of which was a single-blind randomized controlled phase 2/3 trial testing AZD1222 (ChAdOx1 nCoV-19) in healthy adults. For TCRbeta chain sequencing, PBMC samples were collected from trial participants at day 0 and at day 28 after the second dose. The CDR3 covers 11 residues, taking in both the cysteine and the phenylalanine. The retained sequence is limited to the CDR3, 33 bases, with the frame set at the first base. CDR1 and CDR2 are read off the germline V gene (reference sequence) as GTSNPN and SVGIG. Relative to germline, V is 2 bases shorter and J is 5 bases shorter, with 6 bases between their ends.

Material: peripheral blood, obtained on day 0 of AZD1222 vaccination. This clonotype originated in an adult in good health. This receptor chain uses TRBV30 and TRBJ2-5; TRBD2 is a weak D gene call, 5 bases matching. The nucleotide sequence reads TGTGCCTGGAGTCGCGGGGAGACCCAGTACTTC. It is translated as CAWSRGETQYF.